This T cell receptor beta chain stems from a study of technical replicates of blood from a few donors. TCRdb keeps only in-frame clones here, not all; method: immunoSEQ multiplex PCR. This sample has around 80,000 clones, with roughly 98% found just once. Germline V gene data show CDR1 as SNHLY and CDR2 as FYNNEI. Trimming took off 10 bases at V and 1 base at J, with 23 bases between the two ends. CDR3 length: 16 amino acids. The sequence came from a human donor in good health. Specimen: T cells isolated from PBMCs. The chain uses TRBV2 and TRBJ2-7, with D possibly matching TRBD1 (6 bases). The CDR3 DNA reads TGTGCCACCCAAGGACAGCCCCGAACTTCTTCCTACGAGCAGTACTTC. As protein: CATQGQPRTSSYEQYF.